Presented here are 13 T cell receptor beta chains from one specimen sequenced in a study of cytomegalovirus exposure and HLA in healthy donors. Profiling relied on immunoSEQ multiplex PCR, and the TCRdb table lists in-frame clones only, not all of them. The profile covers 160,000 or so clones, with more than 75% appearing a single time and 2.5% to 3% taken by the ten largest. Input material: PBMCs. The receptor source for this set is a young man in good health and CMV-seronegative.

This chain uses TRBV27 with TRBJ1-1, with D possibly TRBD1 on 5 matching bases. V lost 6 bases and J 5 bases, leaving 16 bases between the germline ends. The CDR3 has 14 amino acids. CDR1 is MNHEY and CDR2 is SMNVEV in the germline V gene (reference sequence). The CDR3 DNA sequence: TGTGCCAGCAGCCCCCTAGGGGAGGGGACTGAAGCTTTCTTT. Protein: CASSPLGEGTEAFF.

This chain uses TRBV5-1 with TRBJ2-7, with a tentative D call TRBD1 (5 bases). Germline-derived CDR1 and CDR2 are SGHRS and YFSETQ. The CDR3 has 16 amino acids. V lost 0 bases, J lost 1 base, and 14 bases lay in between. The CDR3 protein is CASSLEGQAASYEQYF. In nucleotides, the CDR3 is TGCGCCAGCAGCTTGGAGGGGCAGGCGGCGTCCTACGAGCAGTACTTC.

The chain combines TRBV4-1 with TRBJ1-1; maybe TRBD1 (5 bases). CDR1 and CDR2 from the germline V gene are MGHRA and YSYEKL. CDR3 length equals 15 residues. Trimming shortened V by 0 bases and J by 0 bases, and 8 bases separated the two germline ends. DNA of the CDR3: TGCGCCAGCAGCCAAGATCCGGGGGTGAACACTGAAGCTTTCTTT. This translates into CASSQDPGVNTEAFF.

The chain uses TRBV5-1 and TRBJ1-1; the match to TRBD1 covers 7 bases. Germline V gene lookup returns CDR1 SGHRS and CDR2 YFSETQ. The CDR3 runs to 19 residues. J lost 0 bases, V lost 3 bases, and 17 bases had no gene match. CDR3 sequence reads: CASSSVSGTAPLLNTEAFF. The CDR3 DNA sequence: TGCGCCAGCAGCTCTGTCTCCGGGACAGCACCTTTATTGAACACTGAAGCTTTCTTT.

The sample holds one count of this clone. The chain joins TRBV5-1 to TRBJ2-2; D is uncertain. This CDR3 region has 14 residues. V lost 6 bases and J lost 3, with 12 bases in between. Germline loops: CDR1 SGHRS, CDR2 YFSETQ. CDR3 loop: CASTYPSDTGELFF. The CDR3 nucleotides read TGCGCCAGCACCTACCCCTCGGACACCGGGGAGCTGTTTTTT.

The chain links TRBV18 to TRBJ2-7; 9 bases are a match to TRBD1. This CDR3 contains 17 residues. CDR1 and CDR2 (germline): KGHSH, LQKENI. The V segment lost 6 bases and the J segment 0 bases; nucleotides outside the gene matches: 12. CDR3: CASSRTTGTGFSYEQYF. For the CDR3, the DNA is TGTGCCAGCTCTCGAACCACAGGGACAGGGTTCTCCTACGAGCAGTACTTC.

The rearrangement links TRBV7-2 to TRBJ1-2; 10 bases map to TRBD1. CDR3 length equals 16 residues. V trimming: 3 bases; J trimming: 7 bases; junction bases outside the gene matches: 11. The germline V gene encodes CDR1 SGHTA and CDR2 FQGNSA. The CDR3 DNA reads TGTGCCAGCAGCTTTTTGACAGGGGGCGCTTTTTTTGGCTACACCTTC. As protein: CASSFLTGGAFFGYTF.

In nucleotides, the CDR3 is TGCGCCAGCAGCCAAGATCTCCCTAGCGGGGCCTCCTACAATGAGCAGTTCTTC. This codes for CASSQDLPSGASYNEQFF. The chain carries TRBV4-3 and TRBJ2-1, with TRBD2 matching 9 bases. Germline values: CDR1 LGHNA, CDR2 YSLEER. V gave up 0 bases and J gave up 0 bases; unmatched junction bases: 6. The CDR3 consists of 18 residues.

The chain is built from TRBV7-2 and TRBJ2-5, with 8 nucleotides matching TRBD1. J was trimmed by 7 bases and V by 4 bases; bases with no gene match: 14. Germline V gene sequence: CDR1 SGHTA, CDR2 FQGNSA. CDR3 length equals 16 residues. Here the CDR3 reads CASSSVPTGGWWTQYF. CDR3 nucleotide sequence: TGTGCCAGCAGCTCCGTCCCCACAGGGGGATGGTGGACCCAGTACTTC.

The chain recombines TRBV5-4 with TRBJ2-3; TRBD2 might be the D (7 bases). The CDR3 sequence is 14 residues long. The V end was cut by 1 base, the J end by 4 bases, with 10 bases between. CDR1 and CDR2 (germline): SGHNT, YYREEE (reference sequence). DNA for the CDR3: TGTGCCAGCAGCTTGAACGGGGGGCCAGATACGCAGTATTTT. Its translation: CASSLNGGPDTQYF.

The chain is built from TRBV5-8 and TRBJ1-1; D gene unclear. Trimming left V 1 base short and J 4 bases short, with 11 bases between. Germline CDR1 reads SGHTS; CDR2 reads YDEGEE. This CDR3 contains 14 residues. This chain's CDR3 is CASSLWEGGTEAFF. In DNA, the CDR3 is TGTGCCAGCAGCTTGTGGGAGGGAGGCACTGAAGCTTTCTTT.

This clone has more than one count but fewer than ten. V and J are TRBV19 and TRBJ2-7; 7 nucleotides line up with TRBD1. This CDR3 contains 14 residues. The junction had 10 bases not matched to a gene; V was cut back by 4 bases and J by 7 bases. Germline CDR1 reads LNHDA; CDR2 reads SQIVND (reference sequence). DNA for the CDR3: TGTGCCAGTAGTACCGGGACAGCCGTCTTTGAGCAGTACTTC. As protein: CASSTGTAVFEQYF.

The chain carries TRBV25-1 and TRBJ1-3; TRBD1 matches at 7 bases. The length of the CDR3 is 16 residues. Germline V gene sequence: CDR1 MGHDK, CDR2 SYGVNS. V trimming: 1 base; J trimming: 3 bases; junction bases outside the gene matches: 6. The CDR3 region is CASSESDREYGNTIYF. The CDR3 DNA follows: TGTGCCAGCAGTGAATCTGACAGGGAGTATGGAAACACCATATATTTT.